The rows below give T cell receptor beta chains drawn from one sample of a study of T cells after yellow fever vaccination. TCRdb recomputed calls from the 5' RACE reads with MiXCR, one row per CDR3 protein. This table holds under 600,000 distinct CDR3 sequences, about a fifth found once. The sequences come from PBMCs, collected approximately 22 days after the first yellow fever vaccination. The source is a man younger than 35 who received the YFV17D yellow fever vaccine. CDR3s include the opening cysteine and the closing phenylalanine or tryptophan. The D gene is left open where the match is weak. Rows give clone size only sometimes, using once, few, many, or a class for an expanded clone.

v_gene	abundance	j_gene	d_gene	CDR3aa	CDR3nt
TRBV4-3	few	TRBJ2-3	-	CASSQVIGSGRRDTQYF	TGCGCCAGCAGCCAAGTTATAGGGTCAGGGCGGAGAGATACGCAGTATTTT
TRBV10-1	-	TRBJ2-7	-	CASSATLLLEQYF	TGCGCCAGCAGTGCCACCCTTCTCCTCGAGCAGTACTTC
TRBV20-1	-	TRBJ2-1	-	CSARARVPEQFF	TGCAGTGCTAGAGCACGGGTGCCTGAGCAGTTCTTC
TRBV12-3/TRBV12-4	many	TRBJ2-7	TRBD1	CASSPRTGEGREQYF	TGTGCCAGCAGTCCGAGGACAGGGGAGGGACGCGAGCAGTACTTC
TRBV10-2	few	TRBJ2-6	-	CASSEAGAGANVLTF	TGCGCCAGCAGTGAGGCTGGGGCTGGGGCCAACGTCCTGACTTTC
TRBV9	-	TRBJ1-2	TRBD1	CASSPGQGAANYGYTF	TGTGCCAGCAGCCCCGGTCAGGGGGCGGCTAACTATGGCTACACCTTC
TRBV19	-	TRBJ1-2	-	CATGYGYTF	TGTGCCACAGGTTATGGCTACACCTTC
TRBV5-5	few	TRBJ2-3	-	CASSLLTQINTQYF	TGTGCCAGCAGTTTGCTAACACAGATTAATACGCAGTATTTT
TRBV5-1	few	TRBJ2-7	TRBD2	CASSPPLAGRLMEQYF	TGCGCCAGCAGCCCTCCTCTAGCGGGGCGCCTCATGGAGCAGTACTTC
TRBV5-1	few	TRBJ1-1	-	CASSPLTGNTEAFF	TGCGCCAGCAGCCCACTGACTGGGAACACTGAAGCTTTCTTT
TRBV7-3	-	TRBJ2-3	-	CASRLRASTDTQYF	TGTGCCAGCAGACTCAGGGCTAGCACAGATACGCAGTATTTT